This paragraph covers one T cell receptor (beta chain) sequence. The antigen is not known. This sample is part of a study of CD8 T cells in ankylosing spondylitis. CDR1 is LGHNA, CDR2 YSLEER, per germline. The CDR3 runs 18 residues. With V trimmed by 0 bases and J by 0 bases, 7 bases remained unmatched. From the 5' RACE reads, TCRdb called clonotypes with MiXCR, one entry per CDR3 protein. There are about 700,000 distinct CDR3 sequences in the sample; 19% occur only once, and 15% to 20% lies in the top ten. Notes on the study in general: In ankylosing spondylitis patients, matched synovial fluid reportedly showed significant enrichment of disease-linked clones. Reactive arthritis synovial fluid and blood were previously reported to contain some motif variants. Clones linked to the disease showed a CD8+ phenotype. They occurred at relatively low frequencies in peripheral blood. The study identified a TCR beta motif of 7 or 8 highly homologous variants that appeared characteristic of ankylosing spondylitis blood.

The sequenced material came from blood, either unsorted or a sorted T cell fraction (not recorded which). The sequence was obtained from a male donor with ankylosing spondylitis. The chain recombines TRBV4-3 with TRBJ2-1; 8 bases agree with TRBD2. Here the CDR3 reads CASSQELLAVSSYNEQFF. The CDR3 DNA sequence: TGCGCCAGCAGCCAAGAGTTACTAGCGGTTAGCTCCTACAATGAGCAGTTCTTC.